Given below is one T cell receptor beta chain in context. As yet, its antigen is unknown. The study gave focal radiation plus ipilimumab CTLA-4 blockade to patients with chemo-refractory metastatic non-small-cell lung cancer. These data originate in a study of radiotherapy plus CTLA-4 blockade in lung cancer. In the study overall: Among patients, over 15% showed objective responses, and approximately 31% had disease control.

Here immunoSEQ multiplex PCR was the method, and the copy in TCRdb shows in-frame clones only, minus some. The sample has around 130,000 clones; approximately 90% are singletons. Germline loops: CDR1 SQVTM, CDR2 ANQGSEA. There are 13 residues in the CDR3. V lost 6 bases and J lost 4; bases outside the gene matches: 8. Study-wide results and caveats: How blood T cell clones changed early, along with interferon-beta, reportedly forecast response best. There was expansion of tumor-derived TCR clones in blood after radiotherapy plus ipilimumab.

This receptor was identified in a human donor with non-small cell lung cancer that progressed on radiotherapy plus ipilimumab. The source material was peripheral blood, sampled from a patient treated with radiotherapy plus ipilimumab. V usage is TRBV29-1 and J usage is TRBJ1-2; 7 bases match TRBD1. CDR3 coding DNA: TGCAGCGTGGAGACAGGGCAACGCTATGGCTACACCTTC. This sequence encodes CSVETGQRYGYTF.